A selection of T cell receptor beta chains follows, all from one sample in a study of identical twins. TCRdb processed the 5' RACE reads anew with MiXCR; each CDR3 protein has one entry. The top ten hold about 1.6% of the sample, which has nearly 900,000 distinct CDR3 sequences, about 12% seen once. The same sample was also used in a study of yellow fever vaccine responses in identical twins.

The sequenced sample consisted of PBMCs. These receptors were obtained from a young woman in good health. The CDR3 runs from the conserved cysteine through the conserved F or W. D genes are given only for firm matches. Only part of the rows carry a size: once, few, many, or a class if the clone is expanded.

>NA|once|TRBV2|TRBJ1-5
TGTGCCAGCAGTGTGGACAGCTCGAATAGCAATCAGCCCCAGCATTTT
CASSVDSSNSNQPQHF
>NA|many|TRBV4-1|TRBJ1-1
TGCGCCAGCAGCCTTGTCGGGACGGCGAACACTGAAGCTTTCTTT
CASSLVGTANTEAFF
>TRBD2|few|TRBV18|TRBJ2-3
TGTGCCAGCTCACCCCCCAACGGACTAGCGGGGGGGACCACAGATACGCAGTATTTT
CASSPPNGLAGGTTDTQYF
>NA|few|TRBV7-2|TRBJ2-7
TGTGCCAGCAGCTTACTAGGGGTGCGGCGGAACTACGAGCAGTACTTC
CASSLLGVRRNYEQYF
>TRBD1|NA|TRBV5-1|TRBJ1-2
TGCGCCAGCAGCTTGGCCTTGGACAGGGTTAACTATGGCTACACCTTC
CASSLALDRVNYGYTF
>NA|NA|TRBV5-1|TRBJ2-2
TGCACCAGCAGCTTGTCAGGCACCGGGGAGCTGTTTTTT
CTSSLSGTGELFF
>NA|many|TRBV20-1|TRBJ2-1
TGCAGTGCGGCCTGGGAAACAGGGTACAATGAGCAGTTCTTC
CSAAWETGYNEQFF
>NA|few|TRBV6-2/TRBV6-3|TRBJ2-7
TGTGCCAGCAGTAGGACTAACTACGAGCAGTACTTC
CASSRTNYEQYF
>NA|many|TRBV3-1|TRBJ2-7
TGTGCCAGCAGCCAAGAAACCTCGACGTCGGCGCACTTC
CASSQETSTSAHF
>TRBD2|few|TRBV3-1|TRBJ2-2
TGTGCCAGCAGCCGCGCGAGGACTAGCGGGGGGATTACCGGGGAGCTGTTTTTT
CASSRARTSGGITGELFF
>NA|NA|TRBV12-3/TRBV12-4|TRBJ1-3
TGTGCCAGCAGTTCCCACTCTGGAAACACCATATATTTT
CASSSHSGNTIYF
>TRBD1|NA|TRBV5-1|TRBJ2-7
TGCGCCAGCAGCTTTGCGTCGACAGGGAACTACGAGCAGTACTTC
CASSFASTGNYEQYF
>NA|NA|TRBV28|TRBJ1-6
TGTGCCAGCAGTCCGTCACCGGGACAACTATTAAATTCACCCCTCCACTTT
CASSPSPGQLLNSPLHF
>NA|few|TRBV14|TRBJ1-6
TGTGCCAGCAGCCAAGAATCCTACAGGTCACCCCTCCACTTT
CASSQESYRSPLHF
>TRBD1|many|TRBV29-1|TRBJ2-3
TGCAGCGTTCAGGGACAGACCTCCACAGATACGCAGTATTTT
CSVQGQTSTDTQYF
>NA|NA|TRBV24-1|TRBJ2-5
TGTGCCACCAGTGTGGGGCAGGGGGGGCAAGAGACCCAGTACTTC
CATSVGQGGQETQYF
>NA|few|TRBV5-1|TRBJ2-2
TGCGCCAGCAGCCTAGACACACCAAGGTCCACCGGGGAGCTGTTTTTT
CASSLDTPRSTGELFF
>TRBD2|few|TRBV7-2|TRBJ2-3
TGTGCCAGCAGCTTAGCGAGGACTAGAGCGGGGAACACAGATACGCAGTATTTT
CASSLARTRAGNTDTQYF
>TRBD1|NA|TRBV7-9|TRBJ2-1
TGTGCCAGCAGCGGCGGACAGGACTTCTACAATGAGCAGTTCTTC
CASSGGQDFYNEQFF
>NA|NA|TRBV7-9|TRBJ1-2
TGTGCCAGCAGCTTAATCGGGGGTGGCTACACCTTC
CASSLIGGGYTF
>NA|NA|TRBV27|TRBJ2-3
TGTGCCAGCAGTTTCCGACGCGGAGACAACACAGATACGCAGTATTTT
CASSFRRGDNTDTQYF
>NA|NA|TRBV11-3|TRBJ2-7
TGTGCCAGCAGCCCACGGACAGCCTCCTACGAGCAGTACTTC
CASSPRTASYEQYF
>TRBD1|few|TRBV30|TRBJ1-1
TGTGCCTGGGGCAACCGGGACAGGATGATGACTGAAGCTTTCTTT
CAWGNRDRMMTEAFF
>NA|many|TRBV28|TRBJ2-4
TGTGCCAGCAGTTTTGGTGCCAAAAACATTCAGTACTTC
CASSFGAKNIQYF
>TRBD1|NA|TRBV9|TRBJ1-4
TGTGCCAGCAGCGGCAGGGGGCTGTTACGGTTGGGTGAAAAACTGTTTTTT
CASSGRGLLRLGEKLFF
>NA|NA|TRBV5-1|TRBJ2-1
TGCGCCAGCAGCTTTTCTTCTCCGGTCAATGAGCAGTTCTTC
CASSFSSPVNEQFF
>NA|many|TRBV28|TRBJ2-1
TGTGCCAGCAGCCCCACTTGGGGGGAAAGTGACAATGAGCAGTTCTTC
CASSPTWGESDNEQFF
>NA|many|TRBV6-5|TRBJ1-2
TGTGCCAGCCGGGACGTAGCATGGGGCTACACCTTC
CASRDVAWGYTF
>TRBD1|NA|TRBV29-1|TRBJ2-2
TGCAGCGCACGGGACAGGGTTAGTTCGACCGGGGAGCTGTTTTTT
CSARDRVSSTGELFF
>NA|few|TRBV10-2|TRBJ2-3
TGCGCCAGCAGTGACCGGACATTAAGCACAGATACGCAGTATTTT
CASSDRTLSTDTQYF
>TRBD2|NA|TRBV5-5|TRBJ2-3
TGTGCCAGCAGCGCCGGGGGGTCAGGTCTCACAGATACGCAGTATTTT
CASSAGGSGLTDTQYF
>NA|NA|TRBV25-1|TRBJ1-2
TGTGCCAGCAGTGAACACAGACCGGGACGGAACTATGGCTACACCTTC
CASSEHRPGRNYGYTF
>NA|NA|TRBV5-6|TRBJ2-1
TGTGCCAGCAGTGGATTTAGGGCTGAGCAGTTCTTC
CASSGFRAEQFF
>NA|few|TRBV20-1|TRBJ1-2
TGCAGTGCTAGACAGGCAGGGGTTTCAGCTGGCTACACCTTC
CSARQAGVSAGYTF
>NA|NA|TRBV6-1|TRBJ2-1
TGTGCCACCCAATTCCCGGCAGGGGCCTACAATGAGCAGTTCTTC
CATQFPAGAYNEQFF
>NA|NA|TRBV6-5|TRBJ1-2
TGTGCCAGCAGTTATTGGATCCGGGGCCAGGAGGGCTACACCTTC
CASSYWIRGQEGYTF
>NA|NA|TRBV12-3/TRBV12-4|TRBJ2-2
TGTGCCAGCAGCCCCAAACAGGGCTCGAACACCGGGGAGCTGTTTTTT
CASSPKQGSNTGELFF
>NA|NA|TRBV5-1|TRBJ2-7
TGCGCCAGCAGCCTGGACGGGGGTCGCGGAACCGGCGAGCAGTACTTC
CASSLDGGRGTGEQYF
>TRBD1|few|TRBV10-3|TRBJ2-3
TGTGCCATCAGGAGGGGACAGGGCGCGGATACGCAGTATTTT
CAIRRGQGADTQYF
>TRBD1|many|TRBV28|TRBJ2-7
TGTGCCAGCTTGGACAGGATTTTCTACGAGCAGTACTTC
CASLDRIFYEQYF
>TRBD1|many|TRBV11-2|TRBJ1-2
TGTGCCAGCAGCTTCACCGGGACAGGCAACTATGGCTACACCTTC
CASSFTGTGNYGYTF
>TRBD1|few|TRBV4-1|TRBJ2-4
TGCGCCAGCAGCCAAGAGGACAGGTGGAACAAAAACATTCAGTACTTC
CASSQEDRWNKNIQYF
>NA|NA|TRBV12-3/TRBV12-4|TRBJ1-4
TGTGCCAGCAGTTATAACTCAGTTAATGAAAAACTGTTTTTT
CASSYNSVNEKLFF
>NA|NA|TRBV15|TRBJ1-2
TGTGCCACCAGCAGGTCAGACGGTGGCTACACCTTC
CATSRSDGGYTF
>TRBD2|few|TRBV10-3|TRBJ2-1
TGTGCCATCAGTCCCCCCGGGACTAGCGGGAGCTCCTACAATGAGCAGTTCTTC
CAISPPGTSGSSYNEQFF
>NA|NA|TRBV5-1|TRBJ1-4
TGCGCCAGCAGCTTCGGGGGGTTGAATGAAAAACTGTTTTTT
CASSFGGLNEKLFF
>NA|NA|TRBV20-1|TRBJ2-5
TGCAGTGCTCATCCCGGGACGGGACCCCAAGAGACCCAGTACTTC
CSAHPGTGPQETQYF
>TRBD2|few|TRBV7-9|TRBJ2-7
TGTGCCAGCAGCTTAGAGGGAGGGAATTCCTACGAGCAGTACTTC
CASSLEGGNSYEQYF
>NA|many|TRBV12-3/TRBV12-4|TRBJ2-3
TGTGCCAGCTCCGGGACATCTAGCACAGATACGCAGTATTTT
CASSGTSSTDTQYF
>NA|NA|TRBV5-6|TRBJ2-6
TGTGCCAGCAGCTTCCGAGGAGGGTCTGGGGCCAACGTCCTGACTTTC
CASSFRGGSGANVLTF